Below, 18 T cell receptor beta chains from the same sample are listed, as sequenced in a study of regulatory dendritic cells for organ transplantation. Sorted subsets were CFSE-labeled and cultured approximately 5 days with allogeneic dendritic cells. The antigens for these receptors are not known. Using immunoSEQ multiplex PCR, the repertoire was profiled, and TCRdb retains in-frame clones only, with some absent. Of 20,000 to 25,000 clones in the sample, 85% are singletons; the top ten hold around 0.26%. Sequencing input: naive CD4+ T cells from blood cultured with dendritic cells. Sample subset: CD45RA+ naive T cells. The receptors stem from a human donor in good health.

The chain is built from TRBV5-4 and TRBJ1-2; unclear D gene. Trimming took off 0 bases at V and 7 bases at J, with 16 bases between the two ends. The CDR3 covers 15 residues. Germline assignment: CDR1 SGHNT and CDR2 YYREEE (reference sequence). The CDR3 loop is CASSLDRRVGLGYTF. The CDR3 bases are TGTGCCAGCAGCTTGGATCGGCGGGTGGGTCTTGGCTACACCTTC.

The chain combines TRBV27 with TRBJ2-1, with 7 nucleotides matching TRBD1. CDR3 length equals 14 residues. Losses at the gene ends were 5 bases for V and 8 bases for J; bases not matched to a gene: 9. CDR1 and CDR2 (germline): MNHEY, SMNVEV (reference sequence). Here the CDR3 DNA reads TGTGCCAGCAGTAAAACAGGGGTTGCCGATGAGCAGTTCTTC. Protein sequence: CASSKTGVADEQFF.

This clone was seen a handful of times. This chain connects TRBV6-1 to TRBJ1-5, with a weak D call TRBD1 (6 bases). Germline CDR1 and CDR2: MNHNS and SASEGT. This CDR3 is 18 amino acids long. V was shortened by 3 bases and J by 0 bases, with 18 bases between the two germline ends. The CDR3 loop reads CASSERATGWFSNQPQHF. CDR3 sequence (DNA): TGTGCCAGCAGTGAGCGGGCCACAGGGTGGTTTAGCAATCAGCCCCAGCATTTT.

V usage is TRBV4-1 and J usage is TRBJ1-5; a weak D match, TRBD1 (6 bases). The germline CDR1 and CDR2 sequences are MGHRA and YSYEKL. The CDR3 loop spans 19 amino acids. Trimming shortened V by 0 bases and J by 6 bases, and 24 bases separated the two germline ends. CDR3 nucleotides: TGCGCCAGCAGCCAAGATTTGACAGGTAAAGATTTCGCACCTCAGCCCCAGCATTTT. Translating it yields CASSQDLTGKDFAPQPQHF.

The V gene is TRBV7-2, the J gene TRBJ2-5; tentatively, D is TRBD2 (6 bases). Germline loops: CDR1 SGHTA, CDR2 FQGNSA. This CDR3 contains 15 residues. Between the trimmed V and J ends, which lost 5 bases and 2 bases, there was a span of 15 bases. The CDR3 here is CASSRSGTSQETQYF. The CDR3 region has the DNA TGTGCCAGCAGCCGTAGCGGCACTTCTCAAGAGACCCAGTACTTC.

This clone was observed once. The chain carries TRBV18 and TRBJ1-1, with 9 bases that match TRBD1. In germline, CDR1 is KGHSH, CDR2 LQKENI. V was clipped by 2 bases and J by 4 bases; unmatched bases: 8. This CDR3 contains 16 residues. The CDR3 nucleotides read TGTGCCAGCTCACCATACTCACAGGGGGCGTCCACTGAAGCTTTCTTT. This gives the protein CASSPYSQGASTEAFF. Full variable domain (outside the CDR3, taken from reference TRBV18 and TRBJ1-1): NAGVMQNPRHLVRRRGQEARLRCSPMKGHSHVYWYRQLPEEGLKFMVYLQKENIIDESGMPKERFSAEFPKEGPSILRIQQVVRGDSAAYFCASSPYSQGASTEAFFGQGTRLTVV.

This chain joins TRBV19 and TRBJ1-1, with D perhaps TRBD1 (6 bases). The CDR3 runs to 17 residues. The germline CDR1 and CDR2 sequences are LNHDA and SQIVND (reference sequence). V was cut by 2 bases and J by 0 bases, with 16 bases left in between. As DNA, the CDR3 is TGTGCCAGTAGTATACTGCCGGGGACATGGCTGAACACTGAAGCTTTCTTT. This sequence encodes CASSILPGTWLNTEAFF.

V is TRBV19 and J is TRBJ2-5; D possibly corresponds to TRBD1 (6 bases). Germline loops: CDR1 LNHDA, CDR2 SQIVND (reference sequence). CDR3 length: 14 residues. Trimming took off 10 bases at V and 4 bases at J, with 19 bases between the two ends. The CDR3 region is CATQSGHYGETQYF. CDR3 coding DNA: TGTGCCACCCAATCGGGACATTATGGAGAGACCCAGTACTTC.

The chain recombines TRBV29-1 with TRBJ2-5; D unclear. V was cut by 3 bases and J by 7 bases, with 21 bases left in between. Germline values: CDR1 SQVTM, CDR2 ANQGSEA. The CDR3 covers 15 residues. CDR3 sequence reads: CSVDGLGRTRLTQYF. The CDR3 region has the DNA TGCAGCGTTGACGGGTTAGGCCGGACCAGATTGACCCAGTACTTC.

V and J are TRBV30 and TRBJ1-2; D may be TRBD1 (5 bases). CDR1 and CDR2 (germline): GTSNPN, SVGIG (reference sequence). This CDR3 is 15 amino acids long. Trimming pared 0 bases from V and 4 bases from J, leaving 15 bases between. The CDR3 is CAWSVRGTDPYGYTF. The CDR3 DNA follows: TGTGCCTGGAGTGTACGGGGCACAGACCCCTATGGCTACACCTTC.

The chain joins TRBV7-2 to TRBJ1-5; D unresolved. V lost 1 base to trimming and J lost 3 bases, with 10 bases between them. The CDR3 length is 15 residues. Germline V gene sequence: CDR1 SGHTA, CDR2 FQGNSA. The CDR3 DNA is TGTGCCAGCAGCTTAGAGCGGGCGCTCAATCAGCCCCAGCATTTT. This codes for CASSLERALNQPQHF.

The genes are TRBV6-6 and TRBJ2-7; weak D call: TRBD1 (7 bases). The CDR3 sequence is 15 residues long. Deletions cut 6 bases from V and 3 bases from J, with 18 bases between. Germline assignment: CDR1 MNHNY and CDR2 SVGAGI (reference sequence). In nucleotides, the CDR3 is TGTGCCAGCAGCCTAGGACAGGCGGGAATCTACGAGCAGTACTTC. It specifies CASSLGQAGIYEQYF.

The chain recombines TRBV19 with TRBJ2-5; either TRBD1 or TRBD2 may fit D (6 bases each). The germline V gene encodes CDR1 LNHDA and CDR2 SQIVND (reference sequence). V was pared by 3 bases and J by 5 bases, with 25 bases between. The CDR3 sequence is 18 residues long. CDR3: CASSILSYGGSRTETQYF. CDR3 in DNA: TGTGCCAGTAGTATTTTGTCCTACGGGGGCTCGAGGACGGAGACCCAGTACTTC.

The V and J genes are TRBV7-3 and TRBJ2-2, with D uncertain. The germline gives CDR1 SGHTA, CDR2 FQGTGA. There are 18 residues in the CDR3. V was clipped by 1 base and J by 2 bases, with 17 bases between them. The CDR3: CASSLMSAPGRNTGELFF. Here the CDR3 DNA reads TGTGCCAGCAGCTTAATGTCGGCTCCCGGTAGAAACACCGGGGAGCTGTTTTTT.

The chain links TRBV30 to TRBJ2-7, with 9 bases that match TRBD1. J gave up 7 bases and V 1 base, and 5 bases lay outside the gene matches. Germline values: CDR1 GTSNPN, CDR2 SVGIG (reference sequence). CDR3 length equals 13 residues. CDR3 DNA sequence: TGTGCCTGGAGTGAAACGACAGGGGGGGAGCAGTACTTC. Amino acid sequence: CAWSETTGGEQYF. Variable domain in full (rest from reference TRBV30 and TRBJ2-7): SQTIHQWPATLVQPVGSPLSLECTVEGTSNPNLYWYRQAAGRGLQLLFYSVGIGQISSEVPQNLSASRPQDRQFILSSKKLLLSDSGFYLCAWSETTGGEQYFGPGTRLTVT.

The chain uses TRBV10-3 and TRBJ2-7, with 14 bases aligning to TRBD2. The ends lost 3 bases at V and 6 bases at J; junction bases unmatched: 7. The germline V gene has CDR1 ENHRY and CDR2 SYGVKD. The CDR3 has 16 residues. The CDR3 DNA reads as TGTGCCATCAGTGACCCGCGACTAGCGGGAGGGGGCGAGCAGTACTTC. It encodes CAISDPRLAGGGEQYF.

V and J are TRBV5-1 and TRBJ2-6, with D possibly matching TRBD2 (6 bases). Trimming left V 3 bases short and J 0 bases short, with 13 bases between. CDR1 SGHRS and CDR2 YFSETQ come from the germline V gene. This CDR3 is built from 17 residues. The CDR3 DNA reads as TGCGCCAGCAGCTACGGAGGGTCGTCCTCTGGGGCCAACGTCCTGACTTTC. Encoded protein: CASSYGGSSSGANVLTF.

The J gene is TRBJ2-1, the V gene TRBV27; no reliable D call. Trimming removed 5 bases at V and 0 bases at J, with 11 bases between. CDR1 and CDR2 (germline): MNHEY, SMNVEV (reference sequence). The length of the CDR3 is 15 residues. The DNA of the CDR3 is TGTGCCAGCAGTGTGACCAGAAGCTCCTACAATGAGCAGTTCTTC. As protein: CASSVTRSSYNEQFF.